Shown below are 8 T cell receptor beta chains from a single sample sequenced in a study of spatial heterogeneity in lung cancer. TCRdb reprocessed the 5' RACE reads via MiXCR and lists one record per CDR3 protein. The sample yields about 92,000 distinct CDR3 sequences, 10% to 15% seen once. Time point denoted: sample taken at primary tumor resection. Whole RNA, isolated from tumor, nontumor lung or frozen PBMC, was sequenced without prior sorting. Sequencing was performed on PBMCs, taken at surgery. The receptors shown here come from a male donor with early-stage non-small cell lung cancer.

V is TRBV29-1 and J is TRBJ2-3, with a possible D match to TRBD1 (5 bases). Trimming pared 7 bases from V and 2 bases from J, leaving 13 bases between. Germline CDR1 and CDR2: SQVTM and ANQGSEA. CDR3 length: 13 residues. CDR3 loop: CSGQGVPTDTQYF. CDR3 in DNA: TGCAGCGGGCAGGGTGTCCCCACAGATACGCAGTATTTT.

The chain is built from TRBV3-1 and TRBJ2-4, with D perhaps TRBD1 (7 bases). The CDR3 has 14 residues. Germline CDR1 LGHDT, CDR2 YNNKEL (reference sequence). Trimming removed 1 base from V and 8 bases from J, with 12 bases in between. The CDR3 loop is CASSQGQGGDIQYF. The CDR3 bases are TGTGCCAGCAGCCAAGGACAGGGAGGTGACATTCAGTACTTC.

V and J are TRBV20-1 and TRBJ2-5; TRBD1 might be the D (6 bases). The germline V gene has CDR1 DFQATT and CDR2 SNEGSKA (reference sequence). Trimming removed 5 bases at V and 6 bases at J, with 22 bases between. The CDR3 length is 15 residues. The CDR3 spells CSAPFPTGISQTQYF. The CDR3 region has the DNA TGCAGTGCTCCCTTCCCCACAGGGATCTCGCAGACCCAGTACTTC.

This clonotype was observed a handful of times. The chain recombines TRBV19 with TRBJ2-6; D is unresolved. The V gene's germline CDR1 is LNHDA and CDR2 SQIVND (reference sequence). CDR3 length: 16 amino acids. The V end was cut by 4 bases, the J end by 0 bases, with 10 bases between. CDR3 sequence (DNA): TGTGCCAGTAGTACCCGGTCCATCTCTGGGGCCAACGTCCTGACTTTC. Amino acid sequence: CASSTRSISGANVLTF.

This clonotype has only a few counts. The chain recombines TRBV20-1 with TRBJ2-1, with 9 positions matching TRBD2. CDR3 length: 14 amino acids. Germline V gene lookup returns CDR1 DFQATT and CDR2 SNEGSKA (reference sequence). V lost 6 bases and J lost 1; bases outside the gene matches: 4. The CDR3 DNA follows: TGCAGTGCAAATAGCGGGAGATCCTACAATGAGCAGTTCTTC. Encoded protein: CSANSGRSYNEQFF.

This clonotype was counted at least ten times. The chain recombines TRBV10-3 with TRBJ1-1; D unresolved. Germline lookup yields CDR1 ENHRY and CDR2 SYGVKD. The CDR3 runs 14 residues. Trimming removed 2 bases at V and 1 base at J, with 8 bases between. The CDR3 loop is CAISENAQNTEAFF. The CDR3 DNA is TGTGCCATCAGTGAGAACGCCCAGAACACTGAAGCTTTCTTT.

The chain has TRBV10-3 and TRBJ1-5; D remains ambiguous. Germline V gene lookup returns CDR1 ENHRY and CDR2 SYGVKD. This CDR3 comprises 16 residues. Trimming stripped 7 bases from V and 3 bases from J, with 19 bases between. The CDR3 coding sequence is TGTGCCATCACCCCCGATAGGGAGCAGAACAATCAGCCCCAGCATTTT. It translates to CAITPDREQNNQPQHF.

This clonotype has just a few counts. The rearrangement uses TRBV20-1 and TRBJ1-1, with D perhaps matching TRBD1 (5 bases). V was clipped by 2 bases and J by 4 bases, with 17 bases between them. The CDR3 has 15 amino acids. Per germline, CDR1 DFQATT and CDR2 SNEGSKA (reference sequence). The CDR3 sequence is CSARSTGTLSTEAFF. CDR3 bases: TGCAGTGCTAGATCCACGGGGACCCTCAGCACTGAAGCTTTCTTT.